The T cell receptor (beta chain) described here comes from a study of T cell responses to AZD1222 COVID-19 vaccine. Broader study findings: Researchers took repertoire samples only after the peak T cell response had come. Compared with day 0, the breadth and depth of the Spike-specific TCR repertoire rose significantly after two doses of AZD1222. Baseline serostatus was positive in only six AZD1222 recipients. In a largely white British group with more females than males, clonal diversity was possibly underestimated.

As to this clone: What it binds is not known.

Sequenced by immunoSEQ multiplex PCR; TCRdb stores in-frame clones only, minus some. The table lists around 140,000 clones, approximately 92% of them singletons. Germline assignment: CDR1 MDHEN and CDR2 SYDVKM. The CDR3 contains 18 residues. V was clipped by 7 bases and J by 2 bases; unmatched bases: 16. The rearrangement joins TRBV28 to TRBJ1-5; 8 bases match TRBD1. This receptor was obtained from an adult in good health. The material was peripheral blood, obtained on day 0 of AZD1222 vaccination. As DNA, the CDR3 is TGTGCCAGCAATCCATGGGACAGGACGTCTATGGGCAATCAGCCCCAGCATTTT. Its protein is CASNPWDRTSMGNQPQHF.